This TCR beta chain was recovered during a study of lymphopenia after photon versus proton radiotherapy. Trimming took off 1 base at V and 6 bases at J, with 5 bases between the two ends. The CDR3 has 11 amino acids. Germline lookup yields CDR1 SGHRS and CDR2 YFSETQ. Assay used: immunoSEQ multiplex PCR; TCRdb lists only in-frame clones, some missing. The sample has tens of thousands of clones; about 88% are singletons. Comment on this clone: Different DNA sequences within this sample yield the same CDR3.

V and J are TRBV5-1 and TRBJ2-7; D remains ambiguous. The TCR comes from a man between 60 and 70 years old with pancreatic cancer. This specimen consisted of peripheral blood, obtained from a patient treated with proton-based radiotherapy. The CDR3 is CASSLTGEQYF. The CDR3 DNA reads TGCGCCAGCAGCTTGACCGGCGAGCAGTACTTC. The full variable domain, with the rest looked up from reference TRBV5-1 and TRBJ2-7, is KAGVTQTPRYLIKTRGQQVTLSCSPISGHRSVSWYQQTPGQGLQFLFEYFSETQRNKGNFPGRFSGRQFSNSRSEMNVSTLELGDSALYLCASSLTGEQYFGPGTRLTVT.